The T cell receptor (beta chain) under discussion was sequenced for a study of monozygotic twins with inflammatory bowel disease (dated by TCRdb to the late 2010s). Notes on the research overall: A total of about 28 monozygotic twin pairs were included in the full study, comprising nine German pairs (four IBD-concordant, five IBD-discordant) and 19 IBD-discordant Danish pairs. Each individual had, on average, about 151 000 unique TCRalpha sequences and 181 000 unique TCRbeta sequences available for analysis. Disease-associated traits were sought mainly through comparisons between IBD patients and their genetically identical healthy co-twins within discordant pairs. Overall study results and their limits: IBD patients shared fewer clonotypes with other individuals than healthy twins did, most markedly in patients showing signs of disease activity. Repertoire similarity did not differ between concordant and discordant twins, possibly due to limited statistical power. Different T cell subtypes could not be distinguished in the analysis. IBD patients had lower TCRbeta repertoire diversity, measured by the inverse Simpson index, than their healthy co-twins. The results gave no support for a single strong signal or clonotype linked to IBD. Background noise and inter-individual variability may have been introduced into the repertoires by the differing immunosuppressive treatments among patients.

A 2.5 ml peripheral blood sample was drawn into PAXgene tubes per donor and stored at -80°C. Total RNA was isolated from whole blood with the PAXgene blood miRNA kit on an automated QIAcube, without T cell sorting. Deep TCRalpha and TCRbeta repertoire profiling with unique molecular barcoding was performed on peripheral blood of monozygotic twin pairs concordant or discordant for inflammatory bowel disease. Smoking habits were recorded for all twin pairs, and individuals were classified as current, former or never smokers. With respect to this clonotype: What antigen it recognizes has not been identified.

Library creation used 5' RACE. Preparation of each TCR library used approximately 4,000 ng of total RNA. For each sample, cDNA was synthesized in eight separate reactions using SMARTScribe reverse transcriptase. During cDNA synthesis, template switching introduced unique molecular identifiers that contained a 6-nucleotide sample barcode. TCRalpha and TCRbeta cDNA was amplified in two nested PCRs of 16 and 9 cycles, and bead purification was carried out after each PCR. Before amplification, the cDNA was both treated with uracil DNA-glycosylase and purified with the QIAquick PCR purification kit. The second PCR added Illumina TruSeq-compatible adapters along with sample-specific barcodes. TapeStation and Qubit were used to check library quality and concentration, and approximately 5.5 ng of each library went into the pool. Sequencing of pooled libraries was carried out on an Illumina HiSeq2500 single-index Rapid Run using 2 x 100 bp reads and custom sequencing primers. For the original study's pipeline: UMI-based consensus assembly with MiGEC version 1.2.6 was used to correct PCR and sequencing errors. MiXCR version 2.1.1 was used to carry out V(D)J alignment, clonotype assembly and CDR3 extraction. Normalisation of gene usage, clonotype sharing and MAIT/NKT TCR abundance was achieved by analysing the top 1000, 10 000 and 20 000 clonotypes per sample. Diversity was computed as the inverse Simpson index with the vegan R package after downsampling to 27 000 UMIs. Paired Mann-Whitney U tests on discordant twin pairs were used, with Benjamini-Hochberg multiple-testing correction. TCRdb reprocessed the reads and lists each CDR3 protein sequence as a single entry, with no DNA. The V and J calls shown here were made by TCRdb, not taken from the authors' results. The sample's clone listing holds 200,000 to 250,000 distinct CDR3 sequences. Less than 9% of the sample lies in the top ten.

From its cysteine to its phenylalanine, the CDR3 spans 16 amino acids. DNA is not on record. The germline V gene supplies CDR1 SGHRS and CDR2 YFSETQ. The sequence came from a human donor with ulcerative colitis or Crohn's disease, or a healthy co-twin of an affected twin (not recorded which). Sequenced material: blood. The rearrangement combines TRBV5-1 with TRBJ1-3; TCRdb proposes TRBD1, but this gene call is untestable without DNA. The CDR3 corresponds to CASSLAGTAYGNTIYF.